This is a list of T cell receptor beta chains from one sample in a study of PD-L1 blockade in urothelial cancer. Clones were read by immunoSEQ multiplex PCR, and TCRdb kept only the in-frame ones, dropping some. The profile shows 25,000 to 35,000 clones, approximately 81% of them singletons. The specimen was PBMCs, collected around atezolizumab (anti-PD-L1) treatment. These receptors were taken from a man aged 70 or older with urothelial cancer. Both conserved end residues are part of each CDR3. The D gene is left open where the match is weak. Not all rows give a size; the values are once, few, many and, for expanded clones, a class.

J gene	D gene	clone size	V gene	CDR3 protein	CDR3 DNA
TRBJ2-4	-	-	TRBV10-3	CAISESTGKNIQYF	TGTGCCATCAGTGAGTCTACAGGGAAGAACATTCAGTACTTC
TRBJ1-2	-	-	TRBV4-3	CASSQEPGIGKDGYTF	TGCGCCAGCAGCCAAGAACCAGGGATCGGTAAGGATGGCTACACCTTC
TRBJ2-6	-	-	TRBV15	CATSSGHSSGANVLTF	TGTGCCACCAGCTCGGGACATAGCTCTGGGGCCAACGTCCTGACTTTC
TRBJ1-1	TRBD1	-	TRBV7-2	CASSSITGVTEAFF	TGTGCCAGCAGCTCTATAACAGGGGTCACTGAAGCTTTCTTT
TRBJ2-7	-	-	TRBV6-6	CASNRGGEQYF	TGTGCCAGCAACAGGGGAGGTGAGCAGTACTTC
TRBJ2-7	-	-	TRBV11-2	CASSSSRGYEQYF	TGTGCCAGCAGCTCCTCCCGGGGCTACGAGCAGTACTTC
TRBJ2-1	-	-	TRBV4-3	CASSQAGGVEQFF	TGCGCCAGCAGCCAAGCAGGAGGGGTGGAGCAGTTCTTC
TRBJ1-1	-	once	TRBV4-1	CASSQRQEVLNTEAFF	TGCGCCAGCAGTCAGCGTCAAGAGGTTTTGAACACTGAAGCTTTCTTT
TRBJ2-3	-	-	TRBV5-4	CASTLDGGMTDTQYF	TGTGCCAGCACCCTGGATGGCGGGATGACAGATACGCAGTATTTT
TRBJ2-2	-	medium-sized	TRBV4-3	CASSQALGELFF	TGCGCCAGCAGCCAAGCTCTCGGGGAGCTGTTTTTT
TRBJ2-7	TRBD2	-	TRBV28	CASRSGLAGGKQYF	TGTGCCAGCAGGTCGGGACTAGCGGGAGGGAAGCAGTACTTC
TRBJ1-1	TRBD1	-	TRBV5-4	CASSLAQGANTEAFF	TGTGCCAGCAGCTTGGCGCAGGGGGCGAATACTGAAGCTTTCTTT
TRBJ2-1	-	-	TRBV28	CASSLTSKEQFF	TGTGCCAGCAGCCTGACTAGTAAGGAGCAGTTCTTC
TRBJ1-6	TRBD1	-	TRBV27	CASSTGTGLDSPLHF	TGTGCCAGCAGTACCGGGACAGGGCTAGACTCACCCCTCCACTTT
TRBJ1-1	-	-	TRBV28	CASSPIDRWNTEAFF	TGTGCCAGCAGTCCTATTGACAGATGGAACACTGAAGCTTTCTTT
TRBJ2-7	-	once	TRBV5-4	CASSLRRGRGSYEQYF	TGTGCCAGCAGCTTGCGGAGGGGAAGGGGATCCTACGAGCAGTACTTC
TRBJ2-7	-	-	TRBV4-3	CASSQDSRGLSYEQYF	TGCGCCAGCAGCCAAGATTCCAGGGGCCTCTCCTACGAGCAGTACTTC
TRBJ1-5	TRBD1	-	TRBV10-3	CAISSTGGISNQPQHF	TGTGCCATCAGCTCGACAGGGGGCATTAGCAATCAGCCCCAGCATTTT
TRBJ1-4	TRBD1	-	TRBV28	CASSLEGATTNEKLFF	TGTGCCAGCAGTTTAGAGGGGGCCACAACTAATGAAAAACTGTTTTTT
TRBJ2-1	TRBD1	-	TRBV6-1	CASSPGQMSYNEQFF	TGTGCCAGCAGTCCGGGACAGATGTCCTACAATGAGCAGTTCTTC
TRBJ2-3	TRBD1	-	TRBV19	CASSIGDRAGTDTQYF	TGTGCCAGTAGTATAGGGGACAGGGCGGGCACAGATACGCAGTATTTT
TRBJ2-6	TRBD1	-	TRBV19	CASSMGQGARGANVLTF	TGTGCCAGTAGTATGGGCCAGGGGGCGCGGGGGGCCAACGTCCTGACTTTC
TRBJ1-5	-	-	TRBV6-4	CASSGRTGDVSNQPQHF	TGTGCCAGCAGTGGTAGAACGGGGGATGTAAGCAATCAGCCCCAGCATTTT
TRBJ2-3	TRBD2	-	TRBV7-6	CASSFGRTSGSFFTDTQYF	TGTGCCAGCAGCTTTGGACGTACTAGCGGGAGTTTTTTTACAGATACGCAGTATTTT
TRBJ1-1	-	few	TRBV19	CASSIAGESTEAFF	TGTGCCAGTAGTATAGCAGGGGAGTCGACTGAAGCTTTCTTT
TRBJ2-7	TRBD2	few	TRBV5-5	CASSLVAGTTYEQYF	TGTGCCAGCAGCTTGGTGGCGGGGACTACCTACGAGCAGTACTTC
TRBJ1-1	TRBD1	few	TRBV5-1	CASSEQQGTEAFF	TGCGCCAGCAGTGAGCAACAGGGGACTGAAGCTTTCTTT
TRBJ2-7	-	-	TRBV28	CASSLPYSYEQYF	TGTGCCAGCAGCCTACCTTACTCCTACGAGCAGTACTTC
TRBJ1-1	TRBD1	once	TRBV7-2	CASSQGKDRGRRTEAFF	TGTGCCAGCAGCCAGGGGAAGGACAGGGGGCGGAGAACTGAAGCTTTCTTT